This T cell receptor beta chain was captured by sequencing in a study of T-cell reconstitution after alpha-beta-depleted transplantation in children. Study-wide points: The study reportedly traced alpha-beta T cells about two months after transplant to several hundred expanded graft clones. High day-60 TCRbeta diversity in some patients came from surviving recipient T cells and thymic progenitors. One year post-transplant, T-cell counts and diversity were largely derived from T cells produced anew.

This clonotype was seen at least ten times. Its cognate antigen is unknown. V lost 7 bases and J lost 0, with 12 bases in between. CDR3 length: 14 amino acids. Germline-derived CDR1 and CDR2 are ENHRY and SYGVKD. Unique molecular identifiers tagged the TCRbeta library. From the PCR reads, TCRdb called clonotypes with MiXCR, one entry per CDR3 protein. This table has some 200,000 distinct CDR3 sequences, roughly 8.1% appearing once. This clonotype originated in a male patient aged 2-15 years who had a stem cell transplant for acute myeloid leukemia, so the T cells may come from the graft donor. The sequenced sample was PBMCs, mostly from graft donor cells, obtained 360 days after TCRalphabeta/CD19-depleted stem cell transplant. The chain links TRBV10-3 to TRBJ1-1; D remains unclear. The CDR3, as DNA: TGTGCCATCAAAGAGCCGTTCATGAACACTGAAGCTTTCTTT. Its translation: CAIKEPFMNTEAFF.